The next 20 T cell receptor beta chains were all read from a single sample in a study of T cells in Graves' hyperthyroidism and ophthalmopathy. Amplification of TCR beta CDR3 regions used RNA as the template. RT-PCR in the first round (using the HTBI primer set) targeted the TCR CDR3. TCRdb re-analysed the multiplex PCR reads in MiXCR, keeping a single row per CDR3 protein. The data hold approximately 370,000 distinct CDR3 sequences, with about 17% observed a single time. Sequenced material: blood. Receptors originate from a woman in her 30s with Graves' hyperthyroidism that later progressed to Graves' ophthalmopathy.

This clonotype has at least ten counts. The chain recombines TRBV20-1 with TRBJ2-3; D not resolved. Deletions cut 4 bases from V and 4 bases from J, with 15 bases between. CDR1 DFQATT and CDR2 SNEGSKA come from the germline V gene (reference sequence). The CDR3 consists of 14 residues. In nucleotides, the CDR3 is TGCAGTGCTACGGAGCTCCGAGGACCAGATACGCAGTATTTT. Protein: CSATELRGPDTQYF.

There are many counts of this clonotype. The chain recombines TRBV6-9 with TRBJ1-1, with 7 positions matching TRBD1. The CDR3 is 14 amino acids. After removal of 0 bases from V and 4 bases from J, the junction contained 2 bases not matched to a gene. Germline V gives CDR1 MNHGY, CDR2 SVAAGI. The DNA for the CDR3 is TGTGCCAGCAGTTATTCAGGGGGCCGCACTGAAGCTTTCTTT. It yields the protein CASSYSGGRTEAFF.

This clonotype occurred many times. This chain uses TRBV30 with TRBJ2-1; D gene ambiguous. This CDR3 spans 17 amino acids. Germline values: CDR1 GTSNPN, CDR2 SVGIG (reference sequence). Trimming cost V 0 bases and J 6 bases, with 21 bases left between them. Here the CDR3 reads CAWSVPLGFDVRNEQFF. CDR3 bases: TGTGCCTGGAGTGTACCGTTGGGGTTCGACGTTCGCAATGAGCAGTTCTTC. The full variable domain, completed using reference TRBV30 and TRBJ2-1, is SQTIHQWPATLVQPVGSPLSLECTVEGTSNPNLYWYRQAAGRGLQLLFYSVGIGQISSEVPQNLSASRPQDRQFILSSKKLLLSDSGFYLCAWSVPLGFDVRNEQFFGPGTRLTVL.

This clonotype has ten or more counts. The chain is built from TRBV10-3 and TRBJ2-1; D is undetermined. Germline loops: CDR1 ENHRY, CDR2 SYGVKD. V gave up 6 bases and J gave up 5 bases, with 14 bases separating them. This CDR3 spans 14 amino acids. The CDR3 coding sequence is TGTGCCATCAGCGCCGACCGGAACAACAATGAGCAGTTCTTC. Translated, it gives CAISADRNNNEQFF.

This clonotype was seen repeatedly, ten times or more. This chain links TRBV20-1 with TRBJ2-3, with 14 bases aligning to TRBD2. There are 19 residues in the CDR3. Germline assignment: CDR1 DFQATT and CDR2 SNEGSKA (reference sequence). Germline trimming cut 5 bases from V and 3 bases from J; bases unmatched to any gene: 16. The CDR3 DNA sequence: TGCAGTGCTTACCAACCTTGGGGGACTAGCGGGGGTAAAACAGATACGCAGTATTTT. Its translation: CSAYQPWGTSGGKTDTQYF.

V usage is TRBV15 and J usage is TRBJ2-3; no definite D call. The CDR3 totals 12 residues. Germline V CDR1 and CDR2: LNHNV, YYDKDF (reference sequence). V shed 5 bases and J shed 7 bases, with 10 bases lying between them. The CDR3, as DNA: TGTGCCACCAGCGGAGCTTGGAATACGCAGTATTTT. Translating gives CATSGAWNTQYF.

V usage is TRBV4-1 and J usage is TRBJ1-5; TRBD1 matches 7 bases. Germline-derived CDR1 and CDR2 are MGHRA and YSYEKL. The V segment lost 3 bases and the J segment 10 bases; nucleotides outside the gene matches: 12. The CDR3 contains 15 residues. CDR3 amino acids: CASSHAGTASAPQHF. In nucleotides, the CDR3 is TGCGCCAGCAGCCATGCCGGGACAGCATCAGCCCCCCAGCATTTT.

This clonotype was detected many times. This chain joins TRBV2 and TRBJ2-2; D unresolved. Germline V gene sequence: CDR1 SNHLY, CDR2 FYNNEI. The CDR3 consists of 14 residues. Trimming removed 7 bases from V and 3 bases from J, with 12 bases in between. DNA of the CDR3: TGTGCCAGCAATTACGGTCCCGACACCGGGGAGCTGTTTTTT. This translates into CASNYGPDTGELFF.

This clonotype was seen only a few times. This may stem from a read error, because a much larger clone lies one nucleotide away. The chain couples TRBV20-1 to TRBJ2-7, with TRBD2 as a possible D gene (6 bases). The CDR3 has 15 amino acids. Looked up from germline, CDR1 is DFQATT and CDR2 is SNEGSKA (reference sequence). V lost 5 bases and J lost 4, with 21 bases in between. CDR3 coding DNA: TGCAGTGCTCTCGGCGGGGCAGGGATCCCTTACGAGCAGTACTTC. Translating gives CSALGGAGIPYEQYF.

There are many counts of this clonotype. The chain couples TRBV19 to TRBJ1-5; D not certain. V was shortened by 0 bases and J by 4 bases, with 1 base between the two germline ends. There are 12 residues in the CDR3. The germline V gene encodes CDR1 LNHDA and CDR2 SQIVND (reference sequence). The CDR3 DNA reads TGTGCCAGTAGTATAGAGAATCAGCCCCAGCATTTT. Translated: CASSIENQPQHF.

This clonotype was seen ten or more times. The chain couples TRBV6-1 to TRBJ2-1; TRBD2 agrees at 14 bases. Germline V gene lookup returns CDR1 MNHNS and CDR2 SASEGT. V trimming: 6 bases; J trimming: 15 bases; junction bases outside the gene matches: 4. There are 12 residues in the CDR3. The CDR3 reads CASRQTSGRVFF. The CDR3 DNA sequence: TGTGCCAGCAGGCAGACTAGCGGGAGGGTGTTCTTC.

This clonotype was seen many times. V gene TRBV2 combines with J gene TRBJ2-4, with a tentative D call TRBD1 (5 bases). The CDR3 runs to 14 residues. Germline lookup yields CDR1 SNHLY and CDR2 FYNNEI. V shed 4 bases and J shed 3 bases, with 10 bases lying between them. Here the CDR3 reads CASSVDKGKNIQYF. CDR3 nucleotides: TGTGCCAGCAGTGTGGACAAAGGCAAAAACATTCAGTACTTC. Using reference TRBV2 and TRBJ2-4 for the parts outside the CDR3, the full variable domain is EPEVTQTPSHQVTQMGQEVILRCVPISNHLYFYWYRQILGQKVEFLVSFYNNEISEKSEIFDDQFSVERPDGSNFTLKIRSTKLEDSAMYFCASSVDKGKNIQYFGAGTRLSVL.

This clonotype showed up many times. The V call is TRBV27, the J call TRBJ2-1; D may be TRBD1 (6 bases). The CDR3 extends over 15 amino acids. Trimming removed 6 bases at V and 1 base at J, with 13 bases between. Germline V lookup: CDR1 MNHEY, CDR2 SMNVEV (reference sequence). For the CDR3, the DNA is TGTGCCAGCAGAACCCTAGGGGGTTCCTACAATGAGCAGTTCTTC. Translating it yields CASRTLGGSYNEQFF.

This clonotype has at least ten counts. V and J are TRBV6-2 or TRBV6-3 and TRBJ1-1; D might be TRBD1 (5 bases). V was pared by 2 bases and J by 2 bases, with 6 bases between. CDR3 length: 13 amino acids. Germline CDR1 is MNHEY and CDR2 is SVGEGT. In DNA, the CDR3 is TGTGCCAGCAGTTACCGGGACAACACTGAAGCTTTCTTT. It specifies CASSYRDNTEAFF.

At least ten counts were recorded for this clonotype. The rearrangement links TRBV28 to TRBJ1-5; D not resolved. V lost 6 bases to trimming and J lost 10 bases, with 13 bases between them. The CDR3 is 12 residues long. Per the germline V gene, CDR1 is MDHEN and CDR2 is SYDVKM. CDR3 sequence (DNA): TGTGCCAGCAGGAACTCCCCCAATCCCCAGCATTTT. Translating gives CASRNSPNPQHF.

This clonotype was seen many times. The chain combines TRBV14 with TRBJ1-1; D is ambiguous. Between the trimmed V and J ends, which lost 1 base and 1 base, there was a span of 4 bases. The CDR3 is 13 amino acids. Germline loops: CDR1 SGHDN, CDR2 FVKESK. CDR3 DNA: TGTGCCAGCAGCCAAGGATGGAACACTGAAGCTTTCTTT. It specifies CASSQGWNTEAFF.

This rearrangement joins TRBV12-3 or TRBV12-4 to TRBJ1-6, with TRBD1 matching over 9 bases. V was pared by 6 bases and J by 7 bases, with 7 bases of the junction left unmatched. CDR3 length equals 15 residues. The DNA for the CDR3 is TGTGCCAGCAGCCTAACAGGGGGCATGAATTCACCCCTCCACTTT. Encoded protein: CASSLTGGMNSPLHF.

CDR3 sequence (DNA): TGTGCCAGTAGTATTTTTTCAGGTTTGACCGGGCCCCAGCATTTT. Translation gives CASSIFSGLTGPQHF. The V call is TRBV19, the J call TRBJ1-5; no clear D. Germline-derived CDR1 and CDR2 are LNHDA and SQIVND (reference sequence). Trimming stripped 3 bases from V and 9 bases from J, with 18 bases between. This CDR3 region has 15 residues.

The chain employs TRBV29-1 and TRBJ2-2, with a possible D match to TRBD1 (5 bases). This CDR3 comprises 12 residues. Between the trimmed V and J ends, which lost 2 bases and 9 bases, there was a span of 10 bases. CDR1 is SQVTM and CDR2 is ANQGSEA in the germline V gene. The CDR3 DNA sequence: TGCAGCGTTGAATTCCAGGGTAGGGAGCTGTTTTTT. Translation: CSVEFQGRELFF.

This clonotype was recorded at least ten times. The J gene is TRBJ1-1, the V gene TRBV28, with 7 bases identical to TRBD1. With 6 bases clipped from V and 1 base from J, the junction kept 8 bases outside the gene matches. The V gene's germline CDR1 is MDHEN and CDR2 SYDVKM. This CDR3 has 15 amino acids. The CDR3 spells CASSATGTENTEAFF. As DNA, the CDR3 is TGTGCCAGCAGCGCGACAGGGACTGAGAACACTGAAGCTTTCTTT.